This TCR beta chain appears in the sequencing data of a study of spatial heterogeneity in lung cancer. Background on the study: In raw reads, more than eight appearances on average were recorded for each unique TCR and UMI combination. Study observations and caveats: Tumor mutation count correlated with how many alpha and beta TCRs expanded intratumorally.

TCRdb reanalysed the 5' RACE reads using MiXCR and keeps one entry per CDR3 protein. The table has a few thousand distinct CDR3 sequences, 8.4% seen once. Time point noted: sample taken at primary tumor resection. The length of the CDR3 is 11 residues. CDR1 is DFQATT, CDR2 SNEGSKA, per germline (reference sequence). Trimming took 6 bases from V and 9 from J; bases not matched to a gene: 6. Comment on this clonotype: Its antigen is unidentified.

This specimen was lung tumor tissue, taken at surgery. This chain links TRBV20-1 with TRBJ1-2; 8 bases align to TRBD1. The receptor was isolated from a female donor with early-stage non-small cell lung cancer. DNA of the CDR3: TGCAGTGCCGACAGGGGTAGTCGCTACACCTTC. Translated, it gives CSADRGSRYTF.